These 30 T cell receptor beta chains were sequenced from one sample in a study of cytomegalovirus exposure and HLA in healthy donors. Vbeta (60) and Jbeta (13) primers were used in the PCR. The assay was immunoSEQ multiplex PCR, and TCRdb's table has in-frame clones only and misses some. The sample records around 140,000 clones, 70% to 85% being singletons. The sequencing sample was made of PBMCs. The receptors originated from a woman aged 55-75 years in good health and CMV-seropositive.

The V and J genes are TRBV30 and TRBJ1-3; tentatively, D is TRBD1 (5 bases). The length of the CDR3 is 15 residues. In germline, CDR1 is GTSNPN, CDR2 SVGIG (reference sequence). Deletions cut 0 bases from V and 8 bases from J, with 17 bases between. CDR3 in amino acids: CAWSVFTTGGHTIYF. CDR3 nucleotides: TGTGCCTGGAGTGTTTTTACCACAGGTGGCCACACCATATATTTT.

The chain joins TRBV7-9 to TRBJ2-1; TRBD2 agrees at 10 bases. This CDR3 has 15 residues. Trimming removed 3 bases from V and 2 bases from J; junction bases left unmatched: 1. Germline loops: CDR1 SEHNR, CDR2 FQNEAQ (reference sequence). CDR3 in amino acids: CASSFGLAAYNEQFF. The CDR3 nucleotides read TGTGCCAGCAGCTTCGGACTAGCGGCCTACAATGAGCAGTTCTTC.

This sequence joins TRBV18 and TRBJ1-1; a possible D gene is TRBD1 (5 bases). V lost 1 base, J lost 8 bases, and 8 bases lay in between. The germline gives CDR1 KGHSH, CDR2 LQKENI. CDR3 length equals 12 residues. The CDR3, as DNA: TGTGCCAGCTCACCACTCCAGGGAGAAGCTTTCTTT. This gives the protein CASSPLQGEAFF. The whole variable domain, filled in from reference TRBV18 and TRBJ1-1, reads NAGVMQNPRHLVRRRGQEARLRCSPMKGHSHVYWYRQLPEEGLKFMVYLQKENIIDESGMPKERFSAEFPKEGPSILRIQQVVRGDSAAYFCASSPLQGEAFFGQGTRLTVV.

The chain has TRBV19 and TRBJ1-5; 11 positions match TRBD1. From germline, CDR1 is LNHDA and CDR2 SQIVND (reference sequence). J was trimmed by 2 bases and V by 5 bases; bases with no gene match: 8. The CDR3 totals 17 residues. This chain's CDR3 is CASSARDRGRGNQPQHF. CDR3 nucleotides: TGTGCCAGTAGTGCCCGGGACAGGGGGAGAGGCAATCAGCCCCAGCATTTT.

The chain has TRBV7-9 and TRBJ2-5, with D maybe TRBD1 (6 bases). Germline V gene lookup returns CDR1 SEHNR and CDR2 FQNEAQ (reference sequence). This CDR3 has 16 residues. V lost 6 bases, J lost 3 bases, and 20 bases lay in between. The CDR3 here is CASSSPPGQGEETQYF. CDR3 nucleotide sequence: TGTGCCAGCAGTTCGCCTCCGGGACAAGGGGAAGAGACCCAGTACTTC.

The gene calls are TRBV18 and TRBJ1-1; TRBD1 agrees at 10 bases. V gave up 6 bases and J gave up 4 bases; unmatched junction bases: 14. The germline V gene has CDR1 KGHSH and CDR2 LQKENI. The CDR3 is 17 amino acids. The CDR3 nucleotides are TGTGCCAGCTCCCCAGACGGGACAGGGGCTTTGACCACTGAAGCTTTCTTT. As protein: CASSPDGTGALTTEAFF.

This clone occurred once. The chain is built from TRBV12-2 and TRBJ2-5; TRBD2, the table's D call, lacks a check against the DNA. The DNA end is a closer match to TRBJ2-7, so the J assignment may be wrong. TRBV12-2 is shown as a pseudogene. The length of the CDR3 is 21 residues. The CDR3 DNA sequence: TGTGCAAGTCGCTTAGTTCGAGGAGGGAGACTAGCGGGAACCGGTGTGAGCGAGCAGTACTTC. It translates to CASRLVRGGRLAGTGVSEQYF.

V and J are TRBV2 and TRBJ2-7; possibly TRBD2 for D (5 bases). From germline, CDR1 is SNHLY and CDR2 FYNNEI. V was pared by 7 bases and J by 6 bases, with 10 bases between. There are 11 residues in the CDR3. In DNA form, the CDR3 reads TGTGCCAGCAATAGCGCCACCGAGCAGTACTTC. Translated: CASNSATEQYF. Looking up the rest from reference TRBV2 and TRBJ2-7 gives the full variable domain: EPEVTQTPSHQVTQMGQEVILRCVPISNHLYFYWYRQILGQKVEFLVSFYNNEISEKSEIFDDQFSVERPDGSNFTLKIRSTKLEDSAMYFCASNSATEQYFGPGTRLTVT.

The chain joins TRBV28 to TRBJ2-5, with TRBD2 matching over 7 bases. Germline V lookup: CDR1 MDHEN, CDR2 SYDVKM. This CDR3 has 18 residues. Trimming removed 6 bases from V and 0 bases from J; junction bases left unmatched: 16. In DNA, the CDR3 is TGTGCCAGCAGACCCCTAGCGGACCGATCTCAGTACCAAGAGACCCAGTACTTC. Protein sequence: CASRPLADRSQYQETQYF.

The chain carries TRBV6-5 and TRBJ2-1; TRBD2 agrees at 10 bases. From germline, CDR1 is MNHEY and CDR2 SVGAGI. The J segment lost 6 bases and the V segment lost 0 bases, leaving 5 bases of the junction unmatched. The CDR3 runs 16 residues. Here the CDR3 reads CASSYSPSGRGNEQFF. The CDR3 DNA reads as TGTGCCAGCAGTTACTCGCCTAGCGGGAGAGGCAATGAGCAGTTCTTC.

The V call is TRBV7-9, the J call TRBJ2-7, with 8 bases lining up with TRBD2. The junction had 10 bases not matched to a gene; V was cut back by 5 bases and J by 4 bases. The CDR3 has 15 amino acids. Germline CDR1 and CDR2: SEHNR and FQNEAQ (reference sequence). The CDR3 is CASSPLAGGMYEQYF. The CDR3 DNA sequence: TGTGCCAGCAGCCCCCTCGCGGGGGGTATGTACGAGCAGTACTTC.

The chain is built from TRBV15 and TRBJ1-3; TRBD1 might be the D (6 bases). The ends were cut back, 0 bases at V and 8 bases at J, with 26 bases in the middle. The CDR3 length is 19 residues. Per germline, CDR1 LNHNV and CDR2 YYDKDF (reference sequence). The DNA of the CDR3 is TGTGCCACCAGCAGAGATCCCCGCGGGGGGGCCGCCGGTGGGGACACCATATATTTT. Translation: CATSRDPRGGAAGGDTIYF.

This clone was seen only a few times. The V call is TRBV10-3, the J call TRBJ2-5; 10 nucleotides agree with TRBD2. This CDR3 has 19 amino acids. V shed 11 bases and J 5 bases; nucleotides not matched to a gene: 26. Germline V CDR1 and CDR2: ENHRY, SYGVKD. The CDR3 loop reads CAARRGLAEPGVPEETQYF. The CDR3 nucleotides read TGTGCCGCAAGACGCGGACTAGCGGAGCCCGGTGTGCCGGAGGAGACCCAGTACTTC.

This clone was picked up a small number of times. The chain carries TRBV7-8 and TRBJ1-1, with 7 bases lining up with TRBD1. V shed 2 bases, J shed 0 bases, and the junction held 6 bases outside the gene matches. The CDR3 extends over 16 amino acids. The germline V gene has CDR1 SGHVS and CDR2 FQNEAQ. Written as DNA, the CDR3 is TGTGCCAGCAGCTTATCGGACAGGCACATGAACACTGAAGCTTTCTTT. It is translated as CASSLSDRHMNTEAFF.

This chain connects TRBV7-2 to TRBJ2-3; tentatively, D is TRBD1 (5 bases). From germline, CDR1 is SGHTA and CDR2 FQGNSA. Trimming shortened V by 4 bases and J by 3 bases, and 17 bases separated the two germline ends. The CDR3 consists of 16 residues. CDR3 residues: CASSSLGPSGTDTQYF. CDR3 nucleotides: TGTGCCAGCAGCTCCCTGGGGCCCTCCGGAACAGATACGCAGTATTTT.

This chain links TRBV30 with TRBJ2-5; a possible D gene is TRBD2 (7 bases). The V end was cut by 1 base, the J end by 5 bases, with 14 bases between. This CDR3 spans 14 amino acids. Germline V CDR1 and CDR2: GTSNPN, SVGIG (reference sequence). The CDR3 here is CAWSAGGGRETQYF. In nucleotides, the CDR3 is TGTGCCTGGAGTGCCGGCGGGGGCCGGGAGACCCAGTACTTC.

The J gene is TRBJ2-3, the V gene TRBV9; TRBD1 might be the D (6 bases). The CDR3 sequence is 14 residues long. V was trimmed by 2 bases and J by 1 base, leaving 8 bases between them. Germline V gene data show CDR1 as SGDLS and CDR2 as YYNGEE. CDR3 loop: CASSVRTGTDTQYF. In DNA form, the CDR3 reads TGTGCCAGCAGCGTCAGGACAGGCACAGATACGCAGTATTTT.

The V call is TRBV28, the J call TRBJ2-5, with D possibly being TRBD1 (5 bases). The J call could be wrong; TRBJ2-7 is a better fit for the DNA end. Germline CDR1 MDHEN, CDR2 SYDVKM. CDR3 length: 13 amino acids. The CDR3 spells CASRGSGHYEQYF. DNA for the CDR3: TGTGCCAGCAGGGGGTCAGGGCACTACGAGCAGTACTTC.

The J gene is TRBJ2-5, the V gene TRBV7-2; a weak D match, TRBD2 (6 bases). Germline V gene data show CDR1 as SGHTA and CDR2 as FQGNSA. The ends were cut back, 3 bases at V and 5 bases at J, with 13 bases in the middle. This CDR3 has 14 residues. CDR3 sequence reads: CASSFGGTGETQYF. The DNA for the CDR3 is TGTGCCAGCAGCTTCGGCGGGACCGGGGAGACCCAGTACTTC. The full variable domain, with the rest looked up from reference TRBV7-2 and TRBJ2-5, is GAGVSQSPSNKVTEKGKDVELRCDPISGHTALYWYRQSLGQGLEFLIYFQGNSAPDKSGLPSDRFSAERTGGSVSTLTIQRTQQEDSAVYLCASSFGGTGETQYFGPGTRLLVL.

In its sample, this clone was seen once. The chain recombines TRBV28 with TRBJ2-7, with 7 bases aligning to TRBD1. The CDR3 totals 15 residues. V shed 5 bases and J 0 bases; nucleotides not matched to a gene: 7. Germline V gives CDR1 MDHEN, CDR2 SYDVKM. CDR3 DNA: TGTGCCAGCAGTCCCGGGACAGAGCCCTCCTACGAGCAGTACTTC. Translation gives CASSPGTEPSYEQYF.

The genes are TRBV27 and TRBJ2-3; the D gene is possibly TRBD2 (6 bases). The CDR3 contains 16 residues. The germline gives CDR1 MNHEY, CDR2 SMNVEV (reference sequence). The V and J ends lost 3 bases and 2 bases respectively, with 15 bases between them. CDR3 protein: CASSFGRELITDTQYF. The CDR3 nucleotides are TGTGCCAGCAGTTTTGGGCGGGAACTTATCACAGATACGCAGTATTTT.

The J gene is TRBJ2-2, the V gene TRBV7-9; no clear D gene. Trimming took 0 bases from V and 0 from J, leaving 2 bases between them. The length of the CDR3 is 14 residues. Per germline, CDR1 SEHNR and CDR2 FQNEAQ (reference sequence). The CDR3 DNA is TGTGCCAGCAGCTTAGCCACGAACACCGGGGAGCTGTTTTTT. As protein: CASSLATNTGELFF.

V usage is TRBV7-2 and J usage is TRBJ1-2; TRBD1 agrees at 8 bases. The CDR3 has 16 amino acids. The germline CDR1 and CDR2 sequences are SGHTA and FQGNSA. V lost 4 bases, J lost 5 bases, and 12 bases stayed unmatched. The CDR3 here is CASSSRGQGTRYGYTF. The CDR3 nucleotides are TGTGCCAGCAGCTCCCGAGGACAGGGTACAAGATATGGCTACACCTTC.

In this sample, this clone turned up once. This chain joins TRBV6-1 and TRBJ2-7, with TRBD2 as a possible D gene (6 bases). Trimming stripped 2 bases from V and 1 base from J, with 12 bases between. The CDR3 consists of 15 residues. Germline CDR1 and CDR2: MNHNS and SASEGT. The DNA for the CDR3 is TGTGCCAGCAGTGAAAATTGGGGAGGATCCTACGAGCAGTACTTC. It codes for CASSENWGGSYEQYF.

This chain connects TRBV7-9 to TRBJ1-2; D is undetermined. V was clipped by 2 bases and J by 6 bases, with 7 bases between them. The CDR3 covers 12 residues. Germline V gene data show CDR1 as SEHNR and CDR2 as FQNEAQ (reference sequence). The CDR3 DNA reads as TGTGCCAGCAGCTTACCTTCCCATGGCTACACCTTC. As protein: CASSLPSHGYTF.

The chain carries TRBV15 and TRBJ1-1; the D gene is possibly TRBD1 (5 bases). Germline V gives CDR1 LNHNV, CDR2 YYDKDF (reference sequence). Trimming stripped 0 bases from V and 9 bases from J, with 11 bases between. The CDR3 is 13 amino acids. Here the CDR3 DNA reads TGTGCCACCAGCAGAGATCGGGGGGATAAAGCTTTCTTT. This gives the protein CATSRDRGDKAFF.

The rearrangement uses TRBV7-2 and TRBJ2-5, with 9 nucleotides matching TRBD1. Germline V gene data show CDR1 as SGHTA and CDR2 as FQGNSA. With 4 bases clipped from V and 6 bases from J, the junction kept 9 bases outside the gene matches. This CDR3 spans 15 amino acids. The CDR3 here is CASSSPGQGWQTQYF. The CDR3 DNA sequence: TGTGCCAGCAGCTCGCCGGGACAGGGCTGGCAGACCCAGTACTTC. Combining the CDR3 with reference TRBV7-2 and TRBJ2-5 gives the whole variable domain GAGVSQSPSNKVTEKGKDVELRCDPISGHTALYWYRQSLGQGLEFLIYFQGNSAPDKSGLPSDRFSAERTGGSVSTLTIQRTQQEDSAVYLCASSSPGQGWQTQYFGPGTRLLVL.

In DNA, the CDR3 is TGCGCCAGCAGCTCGGAGGCCTACGAGCAGTACTTC. It specifies CASSSEAYEQYF. The chain couples TRBV5-1 to TRBJ2-7; tentative D call: TRBD2 (5 bases). The CDR3 has 12 residues. V lost 3 bases and J 2 bases, leaving 6 bases between the germline ends. Germline V CDR1 and CDR2: SGHRS, YFSETQ.

The chain is built from TRBV28 and TRBJ2-1; D is uncertain. V lost 7 bases to trimming and J lost 2 bases, with 15 bases between them. The CDR3 has 15 residues. The germline gives CDR1 MDHEN, CDR2 SYDVKM. Written as DNA, the CDR3 is TGTGCCAGCACCAACTCTCGAAGCGCCTACAATGAGCAGTTCTTC. Translation: CASTNSRSAYNEQFF.

This clone was picked up one time. This rearrangement joins TRBV30 to TRBJ2-7; 8 bases are a match to TRBD2. The junction had 7 bases not matched to a gene; V was cut back by 1 base and J by 2 bases. The CDR3 runs to 15 residues. CDR1 and CDR2 from the germline V gene are GTSNPN and SVGIG (reference sequence). The CDR3 DNA is TGTGCCTGGAGTGCCGGGGGGGCCCTTACCTACGAGCAGTACTTC. Translation gives CAWSAGGALTYEQYF.